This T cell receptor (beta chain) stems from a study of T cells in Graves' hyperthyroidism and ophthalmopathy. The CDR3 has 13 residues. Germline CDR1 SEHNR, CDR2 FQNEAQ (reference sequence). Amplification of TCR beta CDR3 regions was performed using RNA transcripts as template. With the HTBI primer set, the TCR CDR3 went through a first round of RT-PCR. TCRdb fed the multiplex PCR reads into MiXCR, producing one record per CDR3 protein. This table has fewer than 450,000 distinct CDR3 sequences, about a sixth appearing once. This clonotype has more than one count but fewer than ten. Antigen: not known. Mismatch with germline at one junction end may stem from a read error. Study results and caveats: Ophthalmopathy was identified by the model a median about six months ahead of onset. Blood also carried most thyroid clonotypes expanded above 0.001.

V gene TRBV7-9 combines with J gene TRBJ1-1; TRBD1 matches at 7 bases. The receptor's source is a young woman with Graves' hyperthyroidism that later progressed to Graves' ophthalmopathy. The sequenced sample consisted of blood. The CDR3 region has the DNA TGTGCCGGCAGCCACAGGGGTGACACTGAAGCTTTCTTT. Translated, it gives CAGSHRGDTEAFF.